This passage covers 30 T cell receptor beta chains from one sample sequenced in a study of OX40 agonist ivuxolimab in advanced cancers. Profiled with immunoSEQ multiplex PCR; TCRdb holds only in-frame clones, not every one. This table has around 57,000 clones, around 92% appearing once. The sample consisted of CD4+ or CD8+ T cells sorted from blood, taken in a trial of the OX40 agonist ivuxolimab. Source of these receptors: an adult with an advanced solid tumor such as melanoma, head and neck, liver or kidney cancer.

The chain is built from TRBV6-5 and TRBJ1-3; D gene ambiguous. The V gene's germline CDR1 is MNHEY and CDR2 SVGAGI. Between the trimmed V and J ends, which lost 0 bases and 2 bases, there was a span of 11 bases. This CDR3 has 16 residues. In DNA form, the CDR3 reads TGTGCCAGCAGTTACTCTTCCGCTCTGGCTGGAAACACCATATATTTT. Amino acid sequence: CASSYSSALAGNTIYF.

The chain combines TRBV15 with TRBJ2-3; 9 positions match TRBD2. After removal of 5 bases from V and 4 bases from J, the junction contained 10 bases not matched to a gene. CDR1 is LNHNV, CDR2 YYDKDF, per germline (reference sequence). The CDR3 contains 16 residues. CDR3 in DNA: TGTGCCACCAGCCCTCGAAAGCGGGGGGACTCAGATACGCAGTATTTT. Protein sequence: CATSPRKRGDSDTQYF.

CDR3 DNA sequence: TGTGCCAGTAGGACACCAGGGTGGGACACTGAAGCTTTCTTT. It translates to CASRTPGWDTEAFF. The V gene is TRBV19, the J gene TRBJ1-1, with D perhaps matching TRBD1 (5 bases). The V gene's germline CDR1 is LNHDA and CDR2 SQIVND (reference sequence). The CDR3 length is 14 residues. The V and J ends lost 6 bases and 3 bases respectively, with 14 bases between them.

This clone was seen only once. The chain recombines TRBV27 with TRBJ2-7; 11 bases are shared with TRBD1. This CDR3 has 14 residues. Germline V gene lookup returns CDR1 MNHEY and CDR2 SMNVEV (reference sequence). J was trimmed by 6 bases and V by 4 bases; bases with no gene match: 5. The DNA for the CDR3 is TGTGCCAGCAGTTCGGGGACAGGGGGAAGCGAGCAGTACTTC. Protein sequence: CASSSGTGGSEQYF.

J is TRBJ2-3 and V is TRBV11-3; D is ambiguous. This CDR3 is 13 amino acids long. The V end lost 0 bases, the J end lost 2 bases, and 3 bases lay between the germline ends. Germline CDR1 reads SGHNT; CDR2 reads YENEEA. The CDR3 DNA follows: TGTGCCAGCAGCTTAGATCTCACAGATACGCAGTATTTT. Amino acids: CASSLDLTDTQYF.

This clone was seen just once. V is TRBV29-1 and J is TRBJ2-1; a possible D gene is TRBD1 (5 bases). V was clipped by 6 bases and J by 2 bases, with 8 bases between them. In germline, CDR1 is SQVTM, CDR2 ANQGSEA. The CDR3 consists of 12 residues. Here the CDR3 reads CSVDRPYNEQFF. The DNA for the CDR3 is TGCAGCGTAGACAGACCCTACAATGAGCAGTTCTTC.

V and J are TRBV27 and TRBJ1-1; a weak D match, TRBD1 (5 bases). This CDR3 spans 13 amino acids. Germline V CDR1 and CDR2: MNHEY, SMNVEV (reference sequence). V was shortened by 2 bases and J by 7 bases, with 11 bases between the two germline ends. The DNA of the CDR3 is TGTGCCAGCAGTTTACACAGGTTGGGTGAAGCTTTCTTT. Its protein is CASSLHRLGEAFF.

Only one count was recorded for this clone. The rearrangement uses TRBV6-6 and TRBJ2-5; a weak D match, TRBD1 (6 bases). The CDR3 consists of 13 residues. The germline V and J ends were trimmed by 5 bases and 5 bases, with 12 bases remaining between them. Germline values: CDR1 MNHNY, CDR2 SVGAGI (reference sequence). The CDR3 region has the DNA TGTGCCAGCAGTCTTACAGGGTTGGAGACCCAGTACTTC. Amino acids: CASSLTGLETQYF.

The chain carries TRBV28 and TRBJ2-5; D gene uncertain. CDR1 MDHEN and CDR2 SYDVKM come from the germline V gene. Trimming cost V 6 bases and J 4 bases, with 9 bases left between them. The CDR3 is 12 residues long. This chain's CDR3 is CASSPRIETQYF. DNA of the CDR3: TGTGCCAGCAGCCCCAGGATAGAGACCCAGTACTTC.

This clone was detected only once. The V and J genes are TRBV4-3 and TRBJ2-1; 7 bases line up with TRBD2. Germline loops: CDR1 LGHNA, CDR2 YSLEER. CDR3 size: 15 residues. V shed 1 base and J 4 bases; nucleotides not matched to a gene: 4. In DNA, the CDR3 is TGCGCCAGCAGCCAAGTTGCTAGCGGATACAATGAGCAGTTCTTC. This codes for CASSQVASGYNEQFF.

A remark on this clone: One end of the junction varies from germline; a read error may be responsible. This sequence joins TRBV6-5 and TRBJ2-1; D is perhaps TRBD1 (6 bases). This CDR3 spans 16 amino acids. The germline V gene has CDR1 MNHEY and CDR2 SVGAGI. The CDR3 here is CASSHSSWTANNEQFF. The CDR3 nucleotides read TGTGCCAGCAGTCACTCGTCCTGGACAGCCAACAATGAGCAGTTCTTC.

This chain joins TRBV28 and TRBJ1-1; D not resolved. Germline CDR1 and CDR2: MDHEN and SYDVKM. The CDR3 extends over 14 amino acids. Deletions cut 5 bases from V and 3 bases from J, with 13 bases between. Here the CDR3 reads CASSLLLRDTEAFF. CDR3 nucleotide sequence: TGTGCCAGCAGTCTCCTACTCCGAGACACTGAAGCTTTCTTT.

The rearrangement uses TRBV14 and TRBJ2-5; D gene ambiguous. CDR3 length: 16 amino acids. The germline V gene has CDR1 SGHDN and CDR2 FVKESK. The V gene lost 0 bases and the J gene lost 3 bases, with 14 bases spanning the gap. CDR3 DNA: TGTGCCAGCAGCCAAGATAAGGAACTTTGGGAAGAGACCCAGTACTTC. Translated: CASSQDKELWEETQYF.

The CDR3 protein is CASSGYVDTEAFF. In DNA form, the CDR3 reads TGTGCCAGCAGTGGGTATGTGGACACTGAAGCTTTCTTT. The chain joins TRBV6-1 to TRBJ1-1; D call uncertain. V was clipped by 4 bases and J by 3 bases, with 9 bases between them. The CDR3 has 13 amino acids. Germline V gene sequence: CDR1 MNHNS, CDR2 SASEGT.

The chain combines TRBV11-3 with TRBJ1-3; 7 nucleotides agree with TRBD1. The CDR3 has 16 residues. The trim removed 5 bases at V and 0 bases at J, leaving 7 bases unmatched. Germline CDR1 is SGHNT and CDR2 is YENEEA. DNA of the CDR3: TGTGCCAGCAGCCCGGGACAGAAGAGCTCTGGAAACACCATATATTTT. Translation: CASSPGQKSSGNTIYF.

V usage is TRBV6-5 and J usage is TRBJ2-1, with 11 bases that match TRBD2. This CDR3 contains 14 residues. Looked up from germline, CDR1 is MNHEY and CDR2 is SVGAGI. Trimming cost V 8 bases and J 10 bases; bases outside gene matches: 10. CDR3 protein: CASGLAGLGREQFF. The CDR3 nucleotides read TGTGCCAGCGGACTAGCGGGCCTAGGAAGAGAGCAGTTCTTC.

The chain couples TRBV7-9 to TRBJ1-1, with D hard to call. CDR1 and CDR2 from the germline V gene are SEHNR and FQNEAQ (reference sequence). The CDR3 has 14 residues. V lost 1 base to trimming and J lost 2 bases, with 8 bases between them. The CDR3 loop reads CASSLVGTNTEAFF. As DNA, the CDR3 is TGTGCCAGCAGCTTAGTAGGAACTAACACTGAAGCTTTCTTT.

This chain uses TRBV30 with TRBJ2-3; D gene unclear. Germline CDR1 and CDR2: GTSNPN and SVGIG (reference sequence). The V end lost 3 bases, the J end lost 3 bases, and 10 bases lay between the germline ends. This CDR3 has 13 amino acids. Written as DNA, the CDR3 is TGTGCCTGGAGGGGCCTCGGAACAGATACGCAGTATTTT. Translation: CAWRGLGTDTQYF.

The chain links TRBV4-3 to TRBJ2-7; TRBD1 aligns across 7 bases. The germline gives CDR1 LGHNA, CDR2 YSLEER. The CDR3 has 15 residues. V shed 1 base and J 4 bases; nucleotides not matched to a gene: 7. DNA of the CDR3: TGCGCCAGCAGCCAAGCCGGGACAGCTCCTTACGAGCAGTACTTC. Residues: CASSQAGTAPYEQYF.

Here the CDR3 DNA reads TGCGCCAGCAGCCAAGATGTCCTAGCCCCTGGCTACACCTTC. This translates into CASSQDVLAPGYTF. V usage is TRBV4-1 and J usage is TRBJ1-2; D is ambiguous. The CDR3 is 14 residues long. The germline CDR1 and CDR2 sequences are MGHRA and YSYEKL. Trimming removed 0 bases at V and 7 bases at J, with 12 bases between.

The chain is built from TRBV6-1 and TRBJ2-7; D gene uncertain. The CDR3 covers 13 residues. CDR1 and CDR2 (germline): MNHNS, SASEGT. Trimming cost V 4 bases and J 3 bases, with 10 bases left between them. The CDR3, as DNA: TGTGCCAGCAGTGGGTCAGACGGCTACGAGCAGTACTTC. Amino acid sequence: CASSGSDGYEQYF.

This rearrangement joins TRBV29-1 to TRBJ1-2, with TRBD1 matching over 10 bases. Unmatched junction bases numbered 7, after V lost 6 bases and J lost 6 bases. The CDR3 is 13 amino acids. Germline values: CDR1 SQVTM, CDR2 ANQGSEA. The CDR3 sequence: CSVVTGGVHGYTF. DNA of the CDR3: TGCAGCGTCGTGACAGGGGGCGTACATGGCTACACCTTC.

This chain links TRBV27 with TRBJ2-2; no clear D. CDR3 length: 14 amino acids. Germline V gene lookup returns CDR1 MNHEY and CDR2 SMNVEV (reference sequence). Trimming pared 2 bases from V and 6 bases from J, leaving 10 bases between. For the CDR3, the DNA is TGTGCCAGCAGTTTAGATGGATGGGCCGGGGAGCTGTTTTTT. Encoded protein: CASSLDGWAGELFF.

This rearrangement joins TRBV12-5 to TRBJ2-3; tentative D call: TRBD2 (5 bases). The germline CDR1 and CDR2 sequences are LGHNT and FRNRAP. The CDR3 has 13 residues. V gave up 2 bases and J gave up 5 bases, with 8 bases separating them. This CDR3 is CASGLPAGDTQYF. For the CDR3, the DNA is TGTGCTAGTGGTTTGCCGGCGGGAGATACGCAGTATTTT.

The chain has TRBV6-1 and TRBJ1-2; a possible D gene is TRBD1 (5 bases). CDR3 size: 14 residues. CDR1 MNHNS and CDR2 SASEGT come from the germline V gene. The V gene lost 2 bases and the J gene lost 4 bases, with 11 bases spanning the gap. The CDR3 DNA reads TGTGCCAGCAGTGAATGGGCAGGGAGCTATGGCTACACCTTC. Protein product: CASSEWAGSYGYTF.

The genes are TRBV28 and TRBJ2-1, with TRBD1 matching 7 bases. Germline lookup yields CDR1 MDHEN and CDR2 SYDVKM. The CDR3 is made up of 14 amino acids. V gave up 3 bases and J gave up 7 bases; unmatched junction bases: 6. The CDR3 DNA sequence: TGTGCCAGCAGTTTGGTGGGACAGCGGAATGAGCAGTTCTTC. As protein: CASSLVGQRNEQFF.

This chain uses TRBV6-5 with TRBJ2-3; D is tentatively TRBD1 or TRBD2 (6 bases each). The CDR3 loop spans 16 amino acids. V was pared by 3 bases and J by 2 bases, with 15 bases between. Germline loops: CDR1 MNHEY, CDR2 SVGAGI. DNA for the CDR3: TGTGCCAGCAGTTATCCAGGGGCGGGGACCACAGATACGCAGTATTTT. It codes for CASSYPGAGTTDTQYF.

The V and J genes are TRBV9 and TRBJ2-3; TRBD1 aligns across 9 bases. CDR3 length equals 16 residues. Germline loops: CDR1 SGDLS, CDR2 YYNGEE. Trimming cost V 3 bases and J 2 bases; bases outside gene matches: 7. As DNA, the CDR3 is TGTGCCAGCAGCGGAGGGGACAGGGATAACACAGATACGCAGTATTTT. It specifies CASSGGDRDNTDTQYF. The variable domain in full, completed from reference TRBV9 and TRBJ2-3, reads DSGVTQTPKHLITATGQRVTLRCSPRSGDLSVYWYQQSLDQGLQFLIQYYNGEERAKGNILERFSAQQFPDLHSELNLSSLELGDSALYFCASSGGDRDNTDTQYFGPGTRLTVL.

The rearrangement links TRBV5-6 to TRBJ2-1, with D perhaps matching TRBD1 or TRBD2 (5 bases each). V lost 2 bases, J lost 5 bases, and 11 bases lay in between. The CDR3 totals 14 residues. The V gene's germline CDR1 is SGHDT and CDR2 YYEEEE. As DNA, the CDR3 is TGTGCCAGCAGCTTTGGGACCATTGACAATGAGCAGTTCTTC. Amino acids: CASSFGTIDNEQFF.

This chain connects TRBV9 to TRBJ2-1; D is possibly TRBD1 or TRBD2 (5 bases each). V was shortened by 4 bases and J by 2 bases, with 13 bases between the two germline ends. CDR1 is SGDLS, CDR2 YYNGEE, per germline. The CDR3 contains 15 residues. The CDR3 nucleotides are TGTGCCAGCAGCCCCCGGGGCGACGCCTACAATGAGCAGTTCTTC. It encodes CASSPRGDAYNEQFF.